The 25 T cell receptor beta chains in this list originate from one sample, sequenced in a study of blood T cells in healthy people across ages. With a J-beta primer mix and a sample-barcoded 5' primer, a second PCR ran about 6 to 11 cycles. TCRdb reprocessed the 5' RACE reads with MiXCR, giving one entry per CDR3 protein. The sample lists about 800,000 distinct CDR3 sequences; roughly 50% were seen once. The sequencing input was blood. Receptors originate from a young man in good health.

This clonotype has more than one count but fewer than ten. The rearrangement joins TRBV29-1 to TRBJ2-3, with no clear D. The CDR3 is made up of 12 amino acids. Trimming shortened V by 3 bases and J by 4 bases, and 8 bases separated the two germline ends. Germline loops: CDR1 SQVTM, CDR2 ANQGSEA. The CDR3 here is CSVEGASDTQYF. CDR3 DNA: TGCAGCGTTGAGGGCGCCTCAGATACGCAGTATTTT.

The chain joins TRBV7-3 to TRBJ2-3, with D perhaps matching TRBD2 (6 bases). This CDR3 spans 13 amino acids. The V end lost 3 bases, the J end lost 4 bases, and 8 bases lay between the germline ends. CDR1 is SGHTA and CDR2 is FQGTGA in the germline V gene. The CDR3 sequence: CASSFLAADTQYF. CDR3 bases: TGTGCCAGCAGCTTCTTAGCGGCAGATACGCAGTATTTT. Full variable domain (outside the CDR3, taken from reference TRBV7-3 and TRBJ2-3): GAGVSQTPSNKVTEKGKYVELRCDPISGHTALYWYRQSLGQGPEFLIYFQGTGAADDSGLPNDRFFAVRPEGSVSTLKIQRTERGDSAVYLCASSFLAADTQYFGPGTRLTVL.

The chain employs TRBV12-3 or TRBV12-4 and TRBJ2-3, with D perhaps being TRBD1 or TRBD2 (6 bases each). With 6 bases removed from V and 4 bases from J, the gap between germline ends came to 14 bases. CDR3 length: 14 residues. The CDR3: CASRMTGGADTQYF. For the CDR3, the DNA is TGTGCCAGCAGAATGACAGGCGGGGCAGATACGCAGTATTTT.

The chain employs TRBV29-1 and TRBJ1-2; D is undetermined. Trimming cost V 6 bases and J 8 bases, with 19 bases left between them. The CDR3 spans 13 residues. Germline V gives CDR1 SQVTM, CDR2 ANQGSEA. This CDR3 reads CSVPLPVGMGYTF. The CDR3 DNA follows: TGCAGCGTGCCCTTGCCGGTTGGGATGGGCTACACCTTC.

The chain couples TRBV27 to TRBJ2-1; TRBD2 aligns across 10 bases. The CDR3 extends over 15 amino acids. V lost 2 bases and J lost 10; bases outside the gene matches: 8. Germline V lookup: CDR1 MNHEY, CDR2 SMNVEV (reference sequence). DNA for the CDR3: TGTGCCAGCAGTTTAACGACTAGCGGGTGGGGAGAGCAGTTCTTC. Amino acids: CASSLTTSGWGEQFF.

In its sample, this clonotype was seen a few times. The V gene is TRBV5-1, the J gene TRBJ2-5, with 7 bases identical to TRBD1. This CDR3 is built from 16 residues. CDR1 and CDR2 from the germline V gene are SGHRS and YFSETQ. V was clipped by 2 bases and J by 3 bases; unmatched bases: 10. The CDR3 is CASSFVGTDREETQYF. The CDR3 bases are TGCGCCAGCAGCTTTGTGGGGACAGATCGCGAAGAGACCCAGTACTTC.

The V call is TRBV6-5, the J call TRBJ2-3; D might be TRBD1 (6 bases). Germline CDR1 is MNHEY and CDR2 is SVGAGI. The length of the CDR3 is 13 residues. Trimming removed 8 bases from V and 6 bases from J, with 15 bases in between. CDR3 sequence (DNA): TGTGCCAGCTCTAGGACAGAAGTGGATACGCAGTATTTT. The encoded protein is CASSRTEVDTQYF.

On this clonotype itself: A much more abundant neighbour one base away suggests this may be a read error. This chain uses TRBV3-1 with TRBJ2-7; no definite D call. This CDR3 comprises 13 residues. Germline V gives CDR1 LGHDT, CDR2 YNNKEL (reference sequence). CDR3 loop: CASGQEISYEQYF. The CDR3 nucleotides read TGTGCCAGCGGCCAAGAAATCTCCTACGAGCAGTACTTC.

The V gene is TRBV9, the J gene TRBJ2-5; the match to TRBD1 covers 10 bases. The CDR3 runs to 16 residues. Trimming at V came to 0 bases and at J to 3 bases, leaving 5 bases not matched to a gene. The V gene's germline CDR1 is SGDLS and CDR2 YYNGEE. CDR3 in DNA: TGTGCCAGCAGCGTAGCCGGACAGGGGGGTAAAGAGACCCAGTACTTC. Translating gives CASSVAGQGGKETQYF.

This chain joins TRBV20-1 and TRBJ2-3; the D call may be TRBD1 or TRBD2 (5 bases each). The germline V and J ends were trimmed by 5 bases and 3 bases, with 12 bases remaining between them. The germline V gene encodes CDR1 DFQATT and CDR2 SNEGSKA (reference sequence). The CDR3 contains 13 residues. CDR3 in DNA: TGCAGTGCTGGGACCCCGACGACAGATACGCAGTATTTT. This codes for CSAGTPTTDTQYF.

This clonotype was detected only a few times. The J gene is TRBJ1-2, the V gene TRBV29-1; D unclear. Trimming stripped 4 bases from V and 6 bases from J, with 18 bases between. This CDR3 has 14 residues. Germline V gene data show CDR1 as SQVTM and CDR2 as ANQGSEA. The CDR3 region has the DNA TGCAGCGTTGCAAAGGAGGGAGCAAGGAATGGCTACACCTTC. This translates into CSVAKEGARNGYTF.

This clonotype was seen a handful of times. The chain has TRBV4-1 and TRBJ1-2; D gene unclear. The CDR3 sequence is 15 residues long. Trimming stripped 3 bases from V and 3 bases from J, with 14 bases between. Germline assignment: CDR1 MGHRA and CDR2 YSYEKL. The CDR3 nucleotides are TGCGCCAGCAGCCAGGACCCCGGCTGGGACTATGGCTACACCTTC. Protein: CASSQDPGWDYGYTF.

This sequence joins TRBV15 and TRBJ2-4; 7 nucleotides match TRBD2. The tail of the sequence fits TRBJ2-5 better, so the J call may be wrong. The CDR3 length is 15 residues. Per the germline V gene, CDR1 is LNHNV and CDR2 is YYDKDF (reference sequence). The CDR3 DNA follows: TGTGCCACCAGCAGCGGACTAGGAGTCCAAGAGACCCAGTACTTC. Translating gives CATSSGLGVQETQYF.

This chain links TRBV5-4 with TRBJ2-6, with D unresolved. Germline V gene lookup returns CDR1 SGHNT and CDR2 YYREEE (reference sequence). The CDR3 covers 16 residues. V was shortened by 1 base and J by 0 bases, with 8 bases between the two germline ends. The CDR3 nucleotides are TGTGCCAGCAGCTTGACCCGAAGCTCTGGGGCCAACGTCCTGACTTTC. Translation gives CASSLTRSSGANVLTF.

The chain has TRBV20-1 and TRBJ2-5; 7 positions match TRBD2. The DNA end is more similar to TRBJ2-7, so the J call may be wrong. The CDR3 contains 15 residues. Germline assignment: CDR1 DFQATT and CDR2 SNEGSKA (reference sequence). The CDR3 loop reads CSARDTGGSSYEQYF. The DNA of the CDR3 is TGCAGTGCTAGAGATACCGGGGGGAGCTCCTACGAGCAGTACTTC.

This clonotype showed up just a few times. This rearrangement joins TRBV6-1 to TRBJ2-6; D possibly corresponds to TRBD2 (6 bases). The CDR3 covers 15 residues. Trimming shortened V by 2 bases and J by 4 bases, and 9 bases separated the two germline ends. Germline V gene sequence: CDR1 MNHNS, CDR2 SASEGT. In DNA form, the CDR3 reads TGTGCCAGCAGTGAATCGGGGGTCGGGGCCAACGTCCTGACTTTC. This sequence encodes CASSESGVGANVLTF.

The chain links TRBV7-9 to TRBJ2-3; 7 bases align to TRBD2. Germline-derived CDR1 and CDR2 are SEHNR and FQNEAQ (reference sequence). This CDR3 contains 15 residues. V shed 1 base and J 3 bases; nucleotides not matched to a gene: 4. DNA for the CDR3: TGTGCCAGCAGCTTAGGGGGAGGGTTGACAGATACGCAGTATTTT. Translation: CASSLGGGLTDTQYF.

This sequence joins TRBV7-6 and TRBJ2-3, with a possible D match to TRBD1 (5 bases). Germline CDR1 SGHVS, CDR2 FNYEAQ. V lost 1 base and J 8 bases, leaving 10 bases between the germline ends. The CDR3 totals 13 residues. CDR3 nucleotide sequence: TGTGCCAGCAGCTTAGATCCAGGGTCTACGCAGTATTTT. Amino acid sequence: CASSLDPGSTQYF.

The CDR3 protein is CSARETGAFNEQFF. CDR3 bases: TGCAGTGCTAGAGAGACAGGGGCCTTCAATGAGCAGTTCTTC. This chain uses TRBV20-1 with TRBJ2-1; 8 nucleotides align to TRBD1. The germline V gene encodes CDR1 DFQATT and CDR2 SNEGSKA (reference sequence). The CDR3 sequence is 14 residues long. V lost 0 bases and J lost 6; bases outside the gene matches: 4.

This clonotype appeared once. This rearrangement joins TRBV19 to TRBJ2-4; 9 nucleotides match TRBD2. The DNA end favors TRBJ2-5, so the J call may be wrong. Germline V lookup: CDR1 LNHDA, CDR2 SQIVND (reference sequence). This CDR3 is built from 15 residues. The CDR3 protein is CASSMYPSGTETQYF. The CDR3 DNA is TGTGCCAGTAGTATGTATCCTAGCGGGACCGAGACCCAGTACTTC.

CDR3 DNA: TGCGCCAGCAGCCTCTTAGCGGACGCCAGCACAGATACGCAGTATTTT. This codes for CASSLLADASTDTQYF. This rearrangement joins TRBV4-3 to TRBJ2-3; possible D gene TRBD2, 6 bases. The CDR3 has 16 amino acids. Per germline, CDR1 LGHNA and CDR2 YSLEER. Trimming pared 4 bases from V and 0 bases from J, leaving 14 bases between.

This clonotype occurred many times. The chain joins TRBV4-3 to TRBJ2-7; D not certain. Germline lookup yields CDR1 LGHNA and CDR2 YSLEER. The CDR3 extends over 16 amino acids. Trimming pared 0 bases from V and 3 bases from J, leaving 15 bases between. The CDR3 sequence is CASSQEPALGLYEQYF. The CDR3 DNA reads as TGCGCCAGCAGCCAAGAACCGGCCCTAGGCCTCTACGAGCAGTACTTC.

This clonotype was counted only a few times. DNA of the CDR3: TGTGCCAGCAGTGAATATATAGCGGGGGACAAAAACATTCAGTACTTC. Encoded protein: CASSEYIAGDKNIQYF. This chain links TRBV25-1 with TRBJ2-4; 9 nucleotides align to TRBD2. The length of the CDR3 is 16 residues. Germline-derived CDR1 and CDR2 are MGHDK and SYGVNS. Trimming at V came to 0 bases and at J to 3 bases, leaving 3 bases not matched to a gene. Variable domain in full (rest from reference TRBV25-1 and TRBJ2-4): EADIYQTPRYLVIGTGKKITLECSQTMGHDKMYWYQQDPGMELHLIHYSYGVNSTEKGDLSSESTVSRIRTEHFPLTLESARPSHTSQYLCASSEYIAGDKNIQYFGAGTRLSVL.

The CDR3 DNA reads TGTGCCAGCAGTTTACAGGGGGGAACCTACGAGCAGTACTTC. This gives the protein CASSLQGGTYEQYF. This rearrangement joins TRBV12-3 or TRBV12-4 to TRBJ2-5, with D tentatively TRBD1 (7 bases). Gene TRBJ2-7 matches the end of the DNA better, so the J call may be wrong. This CDR3 is 14 amino acids long.

The genes are TRBV25-1 and TRBJ1-1; D gene unclear. The CDR3 sequence is 12 residues long. The ends were cut back, 3 bases at V and 1 base at J, with 3 bases in the middle. Germline CDR1 and CDR2: MGHDK and SYGVNS. The CDR3 DNA is TGTGCCAGCAGTGAGAAGAACACTGAAGCTTTCTTT. Translation: CASSEKNTEAFF.